The sequence of this TCR beta chain was determined in a study of blood T cell repertoires in COVID-19. Study as a whole: In each case, the material was cDNA or gDNA derived from T cells, B-cell-depleted T cells, or PBMCs.

TCRdb's copy holds only in-frame clones and misses some; the assay was immunoSEQ multiplex PCR. Of some 100,000 clones listed, approximately 89% were seen once; the top ten hold 2.1%. This CDR3 comprises 14 residues. In germline, CDR1 is MNHEY, CDR2 SVGAGI. The ends were cut back, 5 bases at V and 4 bases at J, with 14 bases in the middle. The TCR comes from a man in his fifties with active COVID-19. This chain uses TRBV6-5 with TRBJ2-5, with D perhaps TRBD2 (7 bases). Sequencing used peripheral blood. The CDR3 sequence is CASSKGGVIETQYF. The CDR3 DNA follows: TGTGCCAGCAGTAAGGGGGGGGTAATAGAGACCCAGTACTTC.